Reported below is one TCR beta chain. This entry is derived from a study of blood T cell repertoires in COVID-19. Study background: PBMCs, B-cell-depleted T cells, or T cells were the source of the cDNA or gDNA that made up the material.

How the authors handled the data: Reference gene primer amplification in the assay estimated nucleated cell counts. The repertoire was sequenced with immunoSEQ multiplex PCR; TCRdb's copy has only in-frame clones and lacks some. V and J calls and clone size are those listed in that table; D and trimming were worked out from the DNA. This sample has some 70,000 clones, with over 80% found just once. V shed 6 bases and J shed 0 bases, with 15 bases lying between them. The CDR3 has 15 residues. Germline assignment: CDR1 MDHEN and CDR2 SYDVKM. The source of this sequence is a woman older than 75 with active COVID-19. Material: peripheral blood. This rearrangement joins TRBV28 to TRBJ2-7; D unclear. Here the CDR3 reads CASSSPQAGSYEQYF. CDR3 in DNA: TGTGCCAGCAGCTCCCCCCAAGCAGGCTCCTACGAGCAGTACTTC.